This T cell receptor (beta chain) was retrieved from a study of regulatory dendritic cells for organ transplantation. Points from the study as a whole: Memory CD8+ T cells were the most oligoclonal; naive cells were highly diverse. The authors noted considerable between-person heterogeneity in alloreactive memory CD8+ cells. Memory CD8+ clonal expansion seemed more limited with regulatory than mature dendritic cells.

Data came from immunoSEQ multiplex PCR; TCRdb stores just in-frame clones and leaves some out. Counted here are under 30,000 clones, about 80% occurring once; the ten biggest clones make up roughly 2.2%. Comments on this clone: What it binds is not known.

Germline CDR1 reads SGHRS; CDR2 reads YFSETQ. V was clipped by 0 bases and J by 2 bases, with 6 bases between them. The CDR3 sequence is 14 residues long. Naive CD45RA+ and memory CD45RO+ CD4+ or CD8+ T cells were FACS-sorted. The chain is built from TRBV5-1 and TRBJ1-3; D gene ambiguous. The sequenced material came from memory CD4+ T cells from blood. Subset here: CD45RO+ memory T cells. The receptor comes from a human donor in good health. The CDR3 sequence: CASSLGSTGNTIYF. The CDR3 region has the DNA TGCGCCAGCAGCTTGGGCAGTACTGGAAACACCATATATTTT.